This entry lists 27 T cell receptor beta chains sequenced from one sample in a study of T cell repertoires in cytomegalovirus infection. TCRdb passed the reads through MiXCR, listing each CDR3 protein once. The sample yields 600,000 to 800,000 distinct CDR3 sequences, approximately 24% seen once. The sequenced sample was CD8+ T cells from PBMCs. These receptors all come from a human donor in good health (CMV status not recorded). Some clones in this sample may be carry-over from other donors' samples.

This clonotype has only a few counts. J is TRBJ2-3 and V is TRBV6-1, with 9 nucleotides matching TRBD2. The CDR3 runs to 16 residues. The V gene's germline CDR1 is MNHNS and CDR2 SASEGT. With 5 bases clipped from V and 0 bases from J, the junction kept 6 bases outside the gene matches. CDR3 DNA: TGTGCCAGCAGTTCAATTAGCGGGGGCAGCACAGATACGCAGTATTTT. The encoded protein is CASSSISGGSTDTQYF.

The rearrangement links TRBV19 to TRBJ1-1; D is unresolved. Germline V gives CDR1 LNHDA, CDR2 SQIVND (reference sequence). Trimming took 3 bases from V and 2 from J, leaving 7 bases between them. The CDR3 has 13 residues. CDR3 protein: CASSILGNTEAFF. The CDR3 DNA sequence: TGTGCCAGTAGTATCTTGGGAAACACTGAAGCTTTCTTT.

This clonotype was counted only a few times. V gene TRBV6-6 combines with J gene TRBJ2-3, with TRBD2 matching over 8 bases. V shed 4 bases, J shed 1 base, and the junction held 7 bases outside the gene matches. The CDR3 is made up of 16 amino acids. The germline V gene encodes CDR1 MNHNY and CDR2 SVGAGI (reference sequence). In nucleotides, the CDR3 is TGTGCCAGCAGTTTCCCCAGCGGGGGCGGCACAGATACGCAGTATTTT. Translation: CASSFPSGGGTDTQYF.

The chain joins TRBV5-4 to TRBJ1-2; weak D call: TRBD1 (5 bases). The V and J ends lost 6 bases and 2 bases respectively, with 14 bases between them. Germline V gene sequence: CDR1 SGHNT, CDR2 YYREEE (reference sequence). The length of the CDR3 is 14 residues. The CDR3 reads CASTPGGANYGYTF. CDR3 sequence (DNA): TGTGCCAGCACCCCGGGAGGGGCAAACTATGGCTACACCTTC.

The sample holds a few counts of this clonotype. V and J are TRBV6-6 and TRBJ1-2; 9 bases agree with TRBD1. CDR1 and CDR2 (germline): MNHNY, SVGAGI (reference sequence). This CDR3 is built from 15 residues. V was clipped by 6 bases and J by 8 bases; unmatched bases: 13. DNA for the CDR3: TGTGCCAGCAGACCGGGACAGGGCCCATTCGGGGGCTACACCTTC. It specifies CASRPGQGPFGGYTF.

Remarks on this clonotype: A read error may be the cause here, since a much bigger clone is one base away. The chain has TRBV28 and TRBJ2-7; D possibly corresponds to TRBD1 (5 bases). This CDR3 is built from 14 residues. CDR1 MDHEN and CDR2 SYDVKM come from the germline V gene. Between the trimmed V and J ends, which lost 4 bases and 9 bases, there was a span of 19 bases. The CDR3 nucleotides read TGTGCCAGCAGTTATACAGGATCCAGCGAGTCGCAGTACGTC. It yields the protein CASSYTGSSESQYV.

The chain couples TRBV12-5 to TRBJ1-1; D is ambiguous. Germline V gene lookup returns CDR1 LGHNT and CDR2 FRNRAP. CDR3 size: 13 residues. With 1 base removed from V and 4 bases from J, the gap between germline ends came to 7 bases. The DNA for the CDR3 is TGTGCTAGTGGTTTGGCGCGGGCCACTGAAGCTTTCTTT. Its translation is CASGLARATEAFF.

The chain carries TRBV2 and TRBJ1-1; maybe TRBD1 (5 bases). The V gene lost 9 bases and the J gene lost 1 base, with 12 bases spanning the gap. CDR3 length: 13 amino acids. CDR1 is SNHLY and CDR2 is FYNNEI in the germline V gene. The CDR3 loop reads CARRPTGNTEAFF. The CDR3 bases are TGTGCCAGAAGACCAACAGGGAACACTGAAGCTTTCTTT.

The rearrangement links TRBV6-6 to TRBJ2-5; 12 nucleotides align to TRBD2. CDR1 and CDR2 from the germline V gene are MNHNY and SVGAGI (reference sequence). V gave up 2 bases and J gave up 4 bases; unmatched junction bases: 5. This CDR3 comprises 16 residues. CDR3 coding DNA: TGTGCCAGCAGTTACCTAGCGGGGGGGCCAGGAGAGACCCAGTACTTC. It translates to CASSYLAGGPGETQYF.

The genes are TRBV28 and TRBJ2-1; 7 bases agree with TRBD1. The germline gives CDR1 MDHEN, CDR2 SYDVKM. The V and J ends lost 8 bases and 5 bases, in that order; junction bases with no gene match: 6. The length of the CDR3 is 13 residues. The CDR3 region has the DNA TGTGCCAGCGACAGGGATTTTGACAATGAGCAGTTCTTC. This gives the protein CASDRDFDNEQFF.

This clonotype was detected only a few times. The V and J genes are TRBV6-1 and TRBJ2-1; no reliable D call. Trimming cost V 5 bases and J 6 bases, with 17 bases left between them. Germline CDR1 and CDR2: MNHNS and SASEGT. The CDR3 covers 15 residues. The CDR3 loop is CASSYGQRISNEQFF. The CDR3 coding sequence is TGTGCCAGCAGTTACGGTCAGAGGATTAGCAATGAGCAGTTCTTC.

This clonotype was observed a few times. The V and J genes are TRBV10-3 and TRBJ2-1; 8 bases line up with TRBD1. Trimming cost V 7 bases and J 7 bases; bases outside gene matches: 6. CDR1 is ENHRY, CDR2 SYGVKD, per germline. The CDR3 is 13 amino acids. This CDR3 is CAITQGAGNEQFF. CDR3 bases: TGTGCCATCACCCAGGGGGCGGGTAATGAGCAGTTCTTC.

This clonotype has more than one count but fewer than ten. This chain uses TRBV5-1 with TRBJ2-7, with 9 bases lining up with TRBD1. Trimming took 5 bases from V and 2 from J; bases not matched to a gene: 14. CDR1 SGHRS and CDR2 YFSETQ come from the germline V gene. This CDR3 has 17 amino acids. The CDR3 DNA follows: TGCGCCAGCAGGTCGGTAGAAGGACAGGGGATGGCCTACGAGCAGTACGTC. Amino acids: CASRSVEGQGMAYEQYV.

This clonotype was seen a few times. CDR3: CASSSLLNQPQHF. As DNA, the CDR3 is TGTGCCAGCAGCTCTCTCCTTAATCAGCCCCAGCATTTT. V usage is TRBV13 and J usage is TRBJ1-5; D not resolved. Germline CDR1 reads PRHDT; CDR2 reads FYEKMQ (reference sequence). The V end was cut by 4 bases, the J end by 4 bases, with 8 bases between. There are 13 residues in the CDR3.

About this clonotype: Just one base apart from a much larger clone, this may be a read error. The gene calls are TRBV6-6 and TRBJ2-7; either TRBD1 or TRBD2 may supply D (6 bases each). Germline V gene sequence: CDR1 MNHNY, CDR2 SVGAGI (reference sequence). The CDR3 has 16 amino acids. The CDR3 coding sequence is TGTGCCGGCAGTAATTCGGGGGCAGGCCATAACTACGAGCAGTACTTC. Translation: CAGSNSGAGHNYEQYF.

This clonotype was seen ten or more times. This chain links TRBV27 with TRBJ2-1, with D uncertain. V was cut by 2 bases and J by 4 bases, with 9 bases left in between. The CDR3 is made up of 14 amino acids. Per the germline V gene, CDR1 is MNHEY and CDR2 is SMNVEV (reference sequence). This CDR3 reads CASSLRLGYNEQFF. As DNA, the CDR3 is TGTGCCAGCAGTTTACGACTGGGGTACAATGAGCAGTTCTTC.

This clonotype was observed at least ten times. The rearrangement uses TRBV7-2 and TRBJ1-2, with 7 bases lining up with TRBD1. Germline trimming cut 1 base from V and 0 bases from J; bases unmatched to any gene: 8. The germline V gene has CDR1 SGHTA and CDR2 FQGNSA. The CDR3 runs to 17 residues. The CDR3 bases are TGTGCCAGCAGCTTAGTGGACAGGACAGATACTAACTATGGCTACACCTTC. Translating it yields CASSLVDRTDTNYGYTF.

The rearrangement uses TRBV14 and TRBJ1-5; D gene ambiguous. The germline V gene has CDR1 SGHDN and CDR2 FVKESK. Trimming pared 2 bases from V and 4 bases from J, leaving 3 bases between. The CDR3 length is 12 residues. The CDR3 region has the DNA TGTGCCAGCAGCCAACCTAATCAGCCCCAGCATTTT. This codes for CASSQPNQPQHF.

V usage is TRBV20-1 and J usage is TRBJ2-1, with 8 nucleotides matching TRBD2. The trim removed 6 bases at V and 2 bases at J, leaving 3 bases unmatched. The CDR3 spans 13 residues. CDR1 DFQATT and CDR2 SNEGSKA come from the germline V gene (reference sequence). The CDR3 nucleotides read TGCAGTGCCACTAGCGGTCCCTACAATGAGCAGTTCTTC. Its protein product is CSATSGPYNEQFF.

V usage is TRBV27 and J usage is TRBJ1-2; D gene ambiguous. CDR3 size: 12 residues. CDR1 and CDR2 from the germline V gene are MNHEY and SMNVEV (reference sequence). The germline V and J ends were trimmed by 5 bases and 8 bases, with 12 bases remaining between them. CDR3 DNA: TGTGCCAGCAGTCCCCGGACGGGAGGCTACACCTTC. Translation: CASSPRTGGYTF.

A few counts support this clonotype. The CDR3 DNA sequence: TGTGCCAGCAGCGTATTACAGAGGTCCTACAATGAGCAGTTCTTC. This codes for CASSVLQRSYNEQFF. This chain uses TRBV7-9 with TRBJ2-1; the D is unclear. Germline V gene sequence: CDR1 SEHNR, CDR2 FQNEAQ (reference sequence). The CDR3 totals 15 residues. Trimming cost V 5 bases and J 1 base, with 12 bases left between them. Full variable domain (rest looked up from reference TRBV7-9 and TRBJ2-1): DTGVSQNPRHKITKRGQNVTFRCDPISEHNRLYWYRQTLGQGPEFLTYFQNEAQLEKSRLLSDRFSAERPKGSFSTLEIQRTEQGDSAMYLCASSVLQRSYNEQFFGPGTRLTVL.

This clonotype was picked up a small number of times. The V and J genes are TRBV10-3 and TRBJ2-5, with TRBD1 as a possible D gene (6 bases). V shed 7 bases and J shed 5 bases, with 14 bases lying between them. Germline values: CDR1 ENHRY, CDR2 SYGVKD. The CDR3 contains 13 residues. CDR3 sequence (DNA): TGTGCCATCATGGGGGCCCAAGAGGAGACCCAGTACTTC. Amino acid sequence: CAIMGAQEETQYF.

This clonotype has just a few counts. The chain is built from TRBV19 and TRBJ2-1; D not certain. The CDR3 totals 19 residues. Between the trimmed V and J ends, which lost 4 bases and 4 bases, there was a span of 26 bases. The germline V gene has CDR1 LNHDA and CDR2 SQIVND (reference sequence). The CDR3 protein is CASSTSSSLYDKYYNEQFF. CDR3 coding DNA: TGTGCCAGTAGTACCTCGAGTTCCTTATACGACAAGTATTACAATGAGCAGTTCTTC.

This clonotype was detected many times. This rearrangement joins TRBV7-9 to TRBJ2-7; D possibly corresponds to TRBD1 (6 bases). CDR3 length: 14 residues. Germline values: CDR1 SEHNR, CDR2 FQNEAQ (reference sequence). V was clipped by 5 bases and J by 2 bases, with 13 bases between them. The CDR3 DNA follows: TGTGCCAGCAGCCCCTCCGCAGGGGCCTACGAGCAGTACGTC. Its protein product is CASSPSAGAYEQYV.

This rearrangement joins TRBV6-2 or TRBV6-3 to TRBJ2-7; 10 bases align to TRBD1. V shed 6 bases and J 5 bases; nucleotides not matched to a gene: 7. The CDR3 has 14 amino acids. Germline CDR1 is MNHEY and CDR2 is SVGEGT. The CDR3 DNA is TGTGCCAGCAGAAGAGACAGGGGGCTACACGAGCAGTACGTC. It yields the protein CASRRDRGLHEQYV.

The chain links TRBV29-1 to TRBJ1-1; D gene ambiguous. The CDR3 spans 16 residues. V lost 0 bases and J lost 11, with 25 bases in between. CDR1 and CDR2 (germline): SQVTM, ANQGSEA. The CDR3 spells CSVEDPRNATEPFAFF. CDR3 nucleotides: TGCAGCGTTGAAGATCCCCGCAACGCCACTGAACCATTTGCTTTCTTT.

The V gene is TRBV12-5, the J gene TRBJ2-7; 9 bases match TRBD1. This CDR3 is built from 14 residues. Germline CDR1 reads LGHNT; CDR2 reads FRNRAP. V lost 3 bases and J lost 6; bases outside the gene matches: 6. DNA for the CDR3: TGTGCTAGTGGTTTCCCGGGACAGGGTGGCGAGCAGTACTTC. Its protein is CASGFPGQGGEQYF.